These T cell receptor beta chains were read from a single sample in a study of OX40 agonist ivuxolimab in advanced cancers. Generated by immunoSEQ multiplex PCR, the TCRdb table keeps only in-frame clones and is missing some. This sample has 90,000 to 100,000 clones, with approximately 91% found just once. The input for sequencing was CD4+ or CD8+ T cells sorted from blood, taken in a trial of the OX40 agonist ivuxolimab. The receptors originated from an adult with an advanced solid tumor such as melanoma, head and neck, liver or kidney cancer. Each CDR3 is given with its conserved first and last residue. D genes are given only for firm matches. Where a row states a size, it is once, few, many or the class of an expanded clone; other rows omit it.

>-|TRBV9|16|TRBJ2-3|-
TGTGCCAGCAGCCGCGGAGGACGCCGGGCCGTAGATACGCAGTATTTT
CASSRGGRRAVDTQYF
>-|TRBV7-8|12|TRBJ2-1|few
TGTGCCAGCAGCTCTGTCATTGATGAGCAGTTCTTC
CASSSVIDEQFF
>-|TRBV6-1|15|TRBJ1-2|-
TGTGCCAGCAGTGAGGAAGTCCTACCTAACTATGGCTACACCTTC
CASSEEVLPNYGYTF
>-|TRBV29-1|11|TRBJ1-1|-
TGCAGCGTTGGTACCAACACTGAAGCTTTCTTT
CSVGTNTEAFF
>-|TRBV10-3|16|TRBJ1-2|once
TGTGCCATCAGTGACCAACAGGCTGGGGGTGACTATGGCTACACCTTC
CAISDQQAGGDYGYTF
>-|TRBV7-9|13|TRBJ1-4|-
TGTGCCACCCTCGGGGGGGAGGCTGAAAAACTGTTTTTT
CATLGGEAEKLFF
>-|TRBV28|14|TRBJ2-3|-
TGTGCCAGCAGTCAAAGCGTTTACACAGATACGCAGTATTTT
CASSQSVYTDTQYF
>-|TRBV2|13|TRBJ2-1|-
TGTGCCAGCAGGGGCGGGACCGGCAATGAGCAGTTCTTC
CASRGGTGNEQFF
>TRBD2|TRBV7-9|17|TRBJ2-2|-
TGTGCCAGCAGCTTGGTAGCGGGAGTACTAAACACCGGGGAGCTGTTTTTT
CASSLVAGVLNTGELFF
>-|TRBV29-1|10|TRBJ1-2|once
TGCAGCGTTGGGGGGGATGGCTACACCTTC
CSVGGDGYTF
>TRBD2|TRBV11-2|16|TRBJ2-1|-
TGTGCCAGCAGCCGTGGACTAGCGGGAGGACACAATGAGCAGTTCTTC
CASSRGLAGGHNEQFF
>-|TRBV7-9|14|TRBJ2-1|-
TGTGCCAGCAGCTTTAGTACTGGATACAATGAGCAGTTCTTC
CASSFSTGYNEQFF
>-|TRBV6-5|15|TRBJ2-4|-
TGTGCCAGCAGTTTCGGTACTTTAGCCAAAAACATTCAGTACTTC
CASSFGTLAKNIQYF
>-|TRBV29-1|13|TRBJ1-1|-
TGCAGCGTTGAAGGGCAGGCAGGCACTGAAGCTTTCTTT
CSVEGQAGTEAFF
>-|TRBV11-2|17|TRBJ1-2|-
TGTGCCAGCAGCCGTACACAGGGACTGATCTCCTCGGATGGCTACACCTTC
CASSRTQGLISSDGYTF
>-|TRBV27|16|TRBJ1-2|-
TGTGCCAGCACCCTTACGGGGGGCAGTGGGAACTATGGCTACACCTTC
CASTLTGGSGNYGYTF
>-|TRBV7-9|14|TRBJ2-1|-
TGTGCCAGCAGCTATAGCGGTTCCTACAATGAGCAGTTCTTC
CASSYSGSYNEQFF
>TRBD2|TRBV6-5|14|TRBJ2-3|-
TGTGCCAGCAATAAACGGGGGGATGCGGATACGCAGTATTTT
CASNKRGDADTQYF
>-|TRBV11-3|13|TRBJ2-1|-
TGTGCCAGCAGCTTCGGGCGGAGCGCCCACCCCATCTTC
CASSFGRSAHPIF
>-|TRBV2|17|TRBJ2-3|-
TGTGCCAGCAGCCTTGGAGCAGGTAGCGGCTACACAGATACGCAGTATTTT
CASSLGAGSGYTDTQYF
>-|TRBV4-2|16|TRBJ1-3|-
TGTGCCAGCAGCCAAGCGGGGGGCGACTCTGGAAACACCATATATTTT
CASSQAGGDSGNTIYF
>TRBD2|TRBV27|13|TRBJ2-1|-
TGTGCCAGCTTTTCCGGGACTAGCAATGAGCAGTTCTTC
CASFSGTSNEQFF
>-|TRBV7-7|14|TRBJ2-7|-
TGTGCTAGCAGCTTAGACAGCCTTTCCTACGAGCAGTACTTC
CASSLDSLSYEQYF
>-|TRBV2|15|TRBJ2-5|-
TGTGCCAGCGGGGGGCAGGACAGTAGACAAGAGACCCAGTACTTC
CASGGQDSRQETQYF
>TRBD2|TRBV27|16|TRBJ2-2|-
TGTGCCAGCAGTTCTAGCGGGAGGACGAACACCGGGGAGCTGTTTTTT
CASSSSGRTNTGELFF
>TRBD2|TRBV7-7|16|TRBJ2-5|-
TGTGCCAGCAGCATCGGACTAGCGGGAGGTCAAGAGACCCAGTACTTC
CASSIGLAGGQETQYF
>TRBD1|TRBV7-2|15|TRBJ1-2|few
TGTGCCAGCAGCTTAGTTGGACAGGGGGCCTATGGCTACACCTTC
CASSLVGQGAYGYTF
>-|TRBV19|14|TRBJ1-1|-
TGTGCCAGTAGTATTAGGACTCAGAACACTGAAGCTTTCTTT
CASSIRTQNTEAFF
>-|TRBV5-1|14|TRBJ1-2|-
TGCGCCAGCAGCTTGGCCCGACCCAGCAGTGGCTACACCTTC
CASSLARPSSGYTF
>TRBD2|TRBV18|17|TRBJ2-1|-
TGTGCCAGCTCACCGCTGACTAGCGGGAGTTCCTACAATGAGCAGTTCTTC
CASSPLTSGSSYNEQFF
>-|TRBV5-6|15|TRBJ2-5|-
TGTGCCAGCAGCTTGGCAGGTTTAGGGCAAGAGACCCAGTACTTC
CASSLAGLGQETQYF
>-|TRBV5-1|15|TRBJ2-6|-
TGCGCCAGCAGCAAGGTAGAGACTGGGGCCAACGTCCTGACTTTC
CASSKVETGANVLTF
>-|TRBV28|14|TRBJ1-5|-
TGTGCCAGCCTACCCGGACAGAAGGATCAGCCCCAGCATTTT
CASLPGQKDQPQHF
>-|TRBV7-2|13|TRBJ2-7|-
TGTGCCAGCAGCTCCCAGTCCCCTCAAAAGCAGTACTTC
CASSSQSPQKQYF
>-|TRBV7-9|14|TRBJ1-5|-
TGTGCCAGCAGCACAGCTGGGGGGGGTCAGCCCCAGCATTTT
CASSTAGGGQPQHF
>TRBD2|TRBV7-8|15|TRBJ2-7|-
TGTGCCAGCGCACGAAGCGGGAGGGCCGAAGGCGAGCAGTACTTC
CASARSGRAEGEQYF
>-|TRBV19|14|TRBJ1-2|-
TGTGCCAGTAGTATTCAGCTTATTAGCTATGGCTACACCTTC
CASSIQLISYGYTF
>TRBD2|TRBV27|13|TRBJ2-5|-
TGTGCCAGCAGAGGGACTACCCAAGAGACCCAGTACTTC
CASRGTTQETQYF
>TRBD1|TRBV10-2|15|TRBJ2-1|-
TGCGCCAGCAGTCCCGACAGGGCCTACGGGAATGAGCAGTTCTTC
CASSPDRAYGNEQFF
>-|TRBV18|15|TRBJ2-5|once
TGTGCCAGCTCACCACCGAACGGCAACCAAGAGACCCAGTACTTC
CASSPPNGNQETQYF
>-|TRBV7-2|13|TRBJ2-5|-
TGTGCCAGCAGCCCCCCGGGGACCAAGACCCAGTACTTC
CASSPPGTKTQYF
>-|TRBV7-9|14|TRBJ1-1|-
TGTGCCAGCAGCTTTGAAGGGCAGAACACTGAAGCTTTCTTT
CASSFEGQNTEAFF
>-|TRBV7-6|13|TRBJ1-3|few
TGTGCCAGCAGCCCTTTGATGGGAAACACCATATATTTT
CASSPLMGNTIYF
>-|TRBV19|14|TRBJ2-5|-
TGTGCCAGTAGTGTCCAGGGTGGATCGGAGACCCAGTACTTC
CASSVQGGSETQYF
>-|TRBV19|13|TRBJ1-2|-
TGTGCCAGTAGTCGTGACAGATCCAAAGGCTACACCTTC
CASSRDRSKGYTF
>-|TRBV6-5|14|TRBJ2-1|-
TGTGCCAGCAGTCCTCGAGAGAGGAACAATGAGCAGTTCTTC
CASSPRERNNEQFF
>-|TRBV20-1|11|TRBJ1-6|few
TGCAGTGCTAAAGACGGTTCACCCCTCCACTTT
CSAKDGSPLHF
>-|TRBV2|17|TRBJ1-5|-
TGTGCCAGCAGTGAAAGAAGGCAACTTAATAGCAATCAGCCCCAGCATTTT
CASSERRQLNSNQPQHF
>TRBD2|TRBV5-1|15|TRBJ2-2|once
TGCGCCAGCACCCTGGGGGGGTCGAACACCGGGGAGCTGTTTTTT
CASTLGGSNTGELFF